The T cell receptor (beta chain) described here comes from a study of human T cells and chemical hapten exposure. Looking at the study overall: Each patch test put 0.01% DPC on the upper back, and results were read at 6 days.

The sample holds a few counts of this clonotype. CDR3 length equals 14 residues. V dropped 5 bases and J dropped 2 bases, with 13 bases sitting between them. CDR1 KGHSH and CDR2 LQKENI come from the germline V gene. Each CDR3 protein gets one entry after TCRdb re-called the RACE reads with MiXCR. The table lists about 68,000 distinct CDR3 sequences, around 9.9% of them singletons, with approximately 4.7% in the top ten. Time point here: pre-sensitization, week 0. This sample's treatment: therapeutic diphenylcyclopropenone sensitization with weekly scalp DPC. The specimen comprised whole blood, sampled in connection with sensitization to the hapten diphenylcyclopropenone (DPC). The chain recombines TRBV18 with TRBJ2-7; D is unresolved. This clonotype originated in a woman in her forties or fifties with alopecia areata. Some clones in this sample may be carry-over from other donors' samples. CDR3 DNA: TGTGCCAGCTCATCTTGGACCGACACCTACGAGCAGTACTTC. Translated, it gives CASSSWTDTYEQYF.